The sequence of this TCR beta chain was determined in a study of identical twins. Study-wide points: Abundant beta clonotypes from cord blood bore fewer insertions; memory repertoires lacked this pattern.

TCRdb re-called the 5' RACE reads with MiXCR, one entry per CDR3 protein. The sample includes 400,000 to 600,000 distinct CDR3 sequences, 20% to 25% seen only once; the top ten take approximately 0.5%. The CDR3 is made up of 15 amino acids. V lost 4 bases and J 6 bases, leaving 16 bases between the germline ends. Germline loops: CDR1 MGHRA, CDR2 YSYEKL. For this clonotype: Its antigen is not known.

This same sample was also taken into another study, of yellow fever vaccine responses in identical twins.

What was sequenced was CD4+ T cells sorted from blood. This TCR came from a woman aged 18-29 years in good health. The rearrangement joins TRBV4-1 to TRBJ2-1; TRBD1 might be the D (5 bases). The CDR3 loop reads CASSLSVGAFNEQFF. The CDR3, as DNA: TGCGCCAGCAGCCTAAGCGTTGGGGCCTTCAATGAGCAGTTCTTC.